The clone carrying this T cell receptor (beta chain) showed up just a few times. Its specificity is unknown. The sample originates from a study of cytomegalovirus exposure and HLA in healthy donors. Study results and limitations: The study designated fewer than 200 TCR beta chains cytomegalovirus-associated. About 87% or about 30% of the time was how often most TCR beta V segments were productive, according to an earlier analysis.

The germline V gene encodes CDR1 SGHRS and CDR2 YFSETQ. The CDR3 length is 15 residues. Unmatched junction bases numbered 3, after V lost 0 bases and J lost 9 bases. The PCR was carried out with 60 Vbeta primers and 13 Jbeta primers. Sequencing used immunoSEQ multiplex PCR; TCRdb keeps in-frame clones, though not all of them. The repertoire has about 96,000 clones, 65% to 85% of them found once; the top ten carry 2.5% to 3.5%. This chain uses TRBV5-1 with TRBJ2-1; 13 nucleotides align to TRBD2. The source of this sequence is a female donor in good health and CMV-seropositive. The material sequenced was PBMCs. The CDR3 DNA reads as TGCGCCAGCAGCTTGGGGACTAGCGGGAGAGGTGAGCAGTTCTTC. This codes for CASSLGTSGRGEQFF.